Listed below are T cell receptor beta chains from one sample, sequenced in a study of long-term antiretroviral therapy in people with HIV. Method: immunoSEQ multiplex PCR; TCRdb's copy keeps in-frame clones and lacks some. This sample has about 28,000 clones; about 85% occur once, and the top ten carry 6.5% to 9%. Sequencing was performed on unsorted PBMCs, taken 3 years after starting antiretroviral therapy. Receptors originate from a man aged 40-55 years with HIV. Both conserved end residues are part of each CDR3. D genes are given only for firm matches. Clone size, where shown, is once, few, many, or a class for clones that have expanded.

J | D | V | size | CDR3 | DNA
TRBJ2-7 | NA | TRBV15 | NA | CATSRSDRTALYYEQYF | TGTGCCACCAGCAGATCCGACAGGACCGCTTTGTACTACGAGCAGTACTTC
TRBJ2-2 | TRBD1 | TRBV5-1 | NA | CASSARQGARTGELFF | TGCGCCAGCAGCGCTCGACAGGGGGCGCGAACCGGGGAGCTGTTTTTT
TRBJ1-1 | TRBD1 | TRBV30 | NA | CAWSANPGGEAFF | TGTGCCTGGAGTGCAAATCCAGGGGGGGAAGCTTTCTTT
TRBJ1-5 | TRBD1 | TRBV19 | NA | CASSMTGTAQLPNQPQHF | TGTGCCAGTAGTATGACCGGGACAGCTCAACTTCCCAATCAGCCCCAGCATTTT
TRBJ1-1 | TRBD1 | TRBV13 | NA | CASSLGATGGDRAEAFF | TGTGCCAGCAGCTTAGGCGCAACAGGGGGCGATAGAGCTGAAGCTTTCTTT
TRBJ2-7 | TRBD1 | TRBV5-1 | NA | CASSPMRTGKDEQYF | TGCGCCAGCAGCCCCATGAGGACAGGGAAGGACGAGCAGTACTTC
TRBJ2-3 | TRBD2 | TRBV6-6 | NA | CASRLAGSSDTQYF | TGTGCCAGCCGCCTAGCGGGATCTTCAGATACGCAGTATTTT
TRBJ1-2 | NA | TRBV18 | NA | CASSPPAGAFANYGYTF | TGTGCCAGCTCACCACCCGCAGGGGCTTTTGCGAACTATGGCTACACCTTC
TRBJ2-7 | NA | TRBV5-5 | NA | CASSLQGWHEQYF | TGTGCCAGCAGCTTACAGGGATGGCACGAGCAGTACTTC
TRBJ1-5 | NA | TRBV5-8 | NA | CASSFRAYGNQPQHF | TGTGCCAGCAGCTTTCGGGCGTACGGCAATCAGCCCCAGCATTTT
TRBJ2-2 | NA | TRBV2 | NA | CASRARGGGELFF | TGTGCCAGCCGGGCTAGAGGGGGCGGGGAGCTGTTTTTT
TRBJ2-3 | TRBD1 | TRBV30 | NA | CAWSTPPGQGADTQYF | TGTGCCTGGAGTACCCCCCCGGGACAGGGGGCAGATACGCAGTATTTT
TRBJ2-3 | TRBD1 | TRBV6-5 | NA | CAIGGDLDTQYF | TGTGCCATAGGGGGCGACTTAGATACGCAGTATTTT
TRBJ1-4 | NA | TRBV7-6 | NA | CASSPLPGPNNEKLFF | TGTGCCAGCAGCCCCCTCCCCGGACCAAATAATGAAAAACTGTTTTTT
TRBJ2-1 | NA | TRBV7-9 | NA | CASSWGPGGEQFF | TGTGCCAGCAGCTGGGGCCCTGGGGGTGAGCAGTTCTTC
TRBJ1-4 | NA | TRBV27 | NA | CASSSIATNEKLFF | TGTGCCAGCAGTTCGATAGCAACTAATGAAAAACTGTTTTTT
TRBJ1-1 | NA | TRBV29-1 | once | CSVGGRMNTEAFF | TGCAGCGTAGGAGGCAGGATGAACACTGAAGCTTTCTTT
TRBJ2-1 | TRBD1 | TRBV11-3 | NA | CASSLQDRDSYNEQFF | TGTGCCAGCAGCCTCCAGGACAGGGACTCCTACAATGAGCAGTTCTTC
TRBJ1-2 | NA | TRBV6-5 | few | CASRASANYGYTF | TGTGCCAGCAGGGCCAGCGCTAACTATGGCTACACCTTC
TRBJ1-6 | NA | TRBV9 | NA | CASSKQGYSPLHF | TGTGCCAGCAGCAAACAGGGCTACTCACCCCTCCACTTT
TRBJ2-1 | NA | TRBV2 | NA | CASSEAGASYNEQFF | TGTGCCAGCAGTGAAGCGGGGGCCTCGTACAATGAGCAGTTCTTC
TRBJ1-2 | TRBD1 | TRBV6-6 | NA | CASSRQGAYGYTF | TGTGCCAGCAGCAGACAGGGGGCCTATGGCTACACCTTC